This is a list of T cell receptor beta chains from one sample in a study of T cell responses to AZD1222 COVID-19 vaccine. Clones were read by immunoSEQ multiplex PCR, and TCRdb kept only the in-frame ones, dropping some. The sample lists about 130,000 clones; roughly 91% were seen once. This material consisted of peripheral blood, taken on day 0 of AZD1222 vaccination. Receptors were obtained from an adult in good health. Both conserved end residues are part of each CDR3. A D gene is named only where the DNA matches it firmly. Clone size is not always given. Where it is, it says once, few, many or a class for expanded clones.

>-|TRBV6-2/TRBV6-3|-|TRBJ1-1
TGTGCCAGCAGTTCCTACACTGAAGCTTTCTTT
CASSSYTEAFF
>-|TRBV7-9|-|TRBJ1-5
TGTGCCAGCAGCTTTACAGGTTACAATCAGCCCCAGCATTTT
CASSFTGYNQPQHF
>-|TRBV4-1|TRBD1|TRBJ1-1
TGCGCCAGCGGATTAGGGACAGGGGCGGGCGGCACTGAAGCTTTCTTT
CASGLGTGAGGTEAFF
>-|TRBV7-9|TRBD2|TRBJ2-7
TGTGCCAGCAGCTTAGCGGGGGGACTAGCGGGGATCTTTTACGAGCAGTACTTC
CASSLAGGLAGIFYEQYF
>-|TRBV10-3|-|TRBJ2-5
TGTGCCATCAGGTCCCAGGGGACAGAGACCCAGTACTTC
CAIRSQGTETQYF
>-|TRBV19|TRBD1|TRBJ1-2
TGTGCCAGCCACTGGACCACAGGGGACTATGGCTACACCTTC
CASHWTTGDYGYTF
>-|TRBV5-4|TRBD1|TRBJ1-4
TGTGCCAGCAGCTCAGGGGGAAGAGATGAAAAACTGTTTTTT
CASSSGGRDEKLFF
>-|TRBV13|-|TRBJ1-6
TGTGCCAGCAGCTCGGAGGAGACCCGGAGAGAGAATTCACCCCTCCACTTT
CASSSEETRRENSPLHF
>once|TRBV29-1|TRBD2|TRBJ2-2
TGCAGCGCCGACCGGGGGGTTCCGAACACCGGGGAGCTGTTTTTT
CSADRGVPNTGELFF
>-|TRBV2|-|TRBJ2-1
TGTGCCAGCAGCGACTACCATGAGCAGTTCTTC
CASSDYHEQFF
>few|TRBV7-9|-|TRBJ1-1
TGTGCCAGCAGCTGGCTCGCTGAAGCTTTCTTT
CASSWLAEAFF
>few|TRBV15|-|TRBJ2-5
TGTGCCACCAGCAGAGGCGGCGAGACCCAGTACTTC
CATSRGGETQYF
>-|TRBV5-6|-|TRBJ1-2
TGTGCCAGCAGCTTGTCGGGCAGCGGGGGCTACACCTTC
CASSLSGSGGYTF
>once|TRBV5-5|-|TRBJ1-1
TGTGCCAGCAGCTTTTGGGAGGGTAGGGCTGAAGCTTTCTTT
CASSFWEGRAEAFF
>once|TRBV5-1|-|TRBJ1-4
TGCGCCAGCAGCTTGGCCCTCGGGTCCGGTGAAAAACTGTTTTTT
CASSLALGSGEKLFF